This T cell receptor beta chain was sequenced for a study of vaccination and CD4 T cells after COVID-19. Across the whole study: The convalescents comprised six males and four females, two of them Hispanic. The cells were exposed to overlapping spike peptides originating from SARS-CoV-2, HCoV-NL63, HCoV-OC43 and HCoV-229E for stimulation.

The germline gives CDR1 MNHEY, CDR2 SVGEGT. V lost 4 bases, J lost 6 bases, and 15 bases lay in between. This CDR3 comprises 14 residues. Details on this clonotype: Its antigen is not identified.

The sample's treatment: approximately 10-day PBMC culture with coronavirus spike peptide pools or control peptides (ViraFEST assay). Researchers grew the cells for 10 to 11 days and then pulled out CD4+ T cells by negative selection. The Oncomine TCR Beta short-read assay sequenced DNA from cultured CD4+ T cells. Each CDR3 protein is one row after TCRdb ran MiXCR on the PCR reads. The data hold roughly 7,500 distinct CDR3 sequences, with about 50% observed a single time. The chain uses TRBV6-2 or TRBV6-3 and TRBJ1-2; D is uncertain. The clonotype comes from a human donor who had recovered from COVID-19. Sequenced material: CD4+ T cells from blood, cultured in vitro. CDR3 amino acids: CASSSRRLVDGYTF. The CDR3 DNA reads TGTGCCAGCAGTTCCCGGCGGCTCGTAGATGGCTACACCTTC.